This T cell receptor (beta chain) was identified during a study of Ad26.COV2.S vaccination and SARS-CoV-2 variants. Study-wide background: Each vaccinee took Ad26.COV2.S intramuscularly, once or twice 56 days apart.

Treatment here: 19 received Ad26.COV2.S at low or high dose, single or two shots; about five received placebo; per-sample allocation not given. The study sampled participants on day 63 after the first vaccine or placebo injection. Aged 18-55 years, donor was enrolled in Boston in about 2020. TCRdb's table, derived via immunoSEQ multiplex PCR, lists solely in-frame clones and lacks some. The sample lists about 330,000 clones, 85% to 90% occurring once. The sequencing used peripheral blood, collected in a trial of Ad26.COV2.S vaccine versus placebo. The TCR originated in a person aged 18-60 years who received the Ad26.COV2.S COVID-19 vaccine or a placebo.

In DNA form, the CDR3 reads TGTGCCAGCAGCCGGAAGGGGGTGGAGTTATTAACTAATGAAAAACTGTTTTTT. It yields the protein CASSRKGVELLTNEKLFF. The chain combines TRBV5-5 with TRBJ1-4; TRBD1 might be the D (6 bases). V dropped 4 bases and J dropped 1 base, with 20 bases sitting between them. This CDR3 region has 18 residues. Germline values: CDR1 SGHKS, CDR2 YYEKEE (reference sequence).